This section outlines one T cell receptor (beta chain) sequence together with its context. The junction differs from germline at one of its ends, possibly a read error. The data derive from a study of control samples from healthy donors and cancer patients. Using immunoSEQ multiplex PCR, the repertoire was profiled, and TCRdb retains in-frame clones only, with some absent. This repertoire shows roughly 130,000 clones, 75% to 95% found once; its top ten account for roughly 8.7%. This CDR3 has 16 residues. Germline CDR1 MNHEY, CDR2 SMNVEV (reference sequence). The chain recombines TRBV27 with TRBJ2-6, with a weak D call TRBD1 (5 bases). The TCR originated in a man in his late teens or twenties in good health. The sample consisted of blood. The CDR3 loop reads CASSLLGVSGANVPTF. Here the CDR3 DNA reads TGTGCCAGCAGTTTACTTGGGGTCTCTGGGGCCAACGTCCCGACTTTC.